These 13 T cell receptor beta chains originate from one sample sequenced in a study of Graves' ophthalmopathy and Graves' hyperthyroidism. Amplification of TCR beta CDR3 regions used RNA transcripts. Second-round multiplex PCR followed a first-round RT-PCR using HTBI primers. Each CDR3 protein gets one entry after TCRdb re-called the multiplex PCR reads with MiXCR. The table shows over a million distinct CDR3 sequences, with about two fifths occurring only once. Sequences were obtained from peripheral blood or thyroid tissue (not recorded which). These receptor sequences come from an adult man with Graves' hyperthyroidism.

The J gene is TRBJ2-1, the V gene TRBV7-3; D might be TRBD1 or TRBD2, each matching 5 bases. The CDR3 runs to 13 residues. Per the germline V gene, CDR1 is SGHTA and CDR2 is FQGTGA. V lost 5 bases and J lost 5, with 10 bases in between. This CDR3 is CASSPGPDNEQFF. The CDR3 DNA follows: TGTGCCAGCAGCCCGGGACCAGACAATGAGCAGTTCTTC.

This chain uses TRBV7-8 with TRBJ2-5, with D possibly TRBD1 on 6 matching bases. The length of the CDR3 is 15 residues. V was trimmed by 4 bases and J by 5 bases, leaving 17 bases between them. The germline V gene encodes CDR1 SGHVS and CDR2 FQNEAQ. The CDR3 loop is CASSSETGSVETQYF. The CDR3 nucleotides read TGTGCCAGCAGCTCTGAGACAGGCTCCGTTGAGACCCAGTACTTC.

A few counts support this clonotype. The chain carries TRBV6-2 or TRBV6-3 and TRBJ1-5; D might be TRBD1 (5 bases). Germline lookup yields CDR1 MNHEY and CDR2 SVGEGT. This CDR3 comprises 12 residues. Trimming left V 6 bases short and J 12 bases short, with 15 bases between. The CDR3 DNA follows: TGTGCCAGCAGGGACGGGGCCTGGCACCAGCATTTT. Translating it yields CASRDGAWHQHF.

The V and J genes are TRBV4-3 and TRBJ1-1; tentative D call: TRBD1 (6 bases). V lost 0 bases and J lost 11, with 19 bases in between. The germline gives CDR1 LGHNA, CDR2 YSLEER. The CDR3 is 15 amino acids. CDR3 residues: CASSQEQDSQTSAFF. The DNA for the CDR3 is TGCGCCAGCAGCCAAGAGCAGGACAGTCAAACCTCCGCTTTCTTT.

Worth noting for this clonotype: A clone one base away is much larger, so this may be a read error. The V gene is TRBV19, the J gene TRBJ1-1; TRBD1 matches 9 bases. The length of the CDR3 is 15 residues. The V segment lost 8 bases and the J segment 4 bases; nucleotides outside the gene matches: 11. CDR1 LNHDA and CDR2 SQIVND come from the germline V gene (reference sequence). Here the CDR3 reads CASSTGGSSSTEAFF. The CDR3 DNA reads as TGTGCCAGTTCAACAGGGGGCTCTTCGAGCACTGAAGCTTTCTTT.

The CDR3 DNA sequence: TGTGCCAGCAACGCGGCAGGCCAGTCCAATCAGCCCCAGCATTTT. It specifies CASNAAGQSNQPQHF. The gene calls are TRBV28 and TRBJ1-5; D gene ambiguous. CDR1 and CDR2 (germline): MDHEN, SYDVKM. V was cut by 7 bases and J by 3 bases, with 16 bases left in between. CDR3 length equals 15 residues.

The chain couples TRBV28 to TRBJ2-7, with D possibly matching TRBD1 (6 bases). The CDR3 length is 15 residues. The V and J ends lost 6 bases and 1 base respectively, with 16 bases between them. Germline V gives CDR1 MDHEN, CDR2 SYDVKM. CDR3 in amino acids: CASSSPPDRSYEQYF. In nucleotides, the CDR3 is TGTGCCAGCAGCTCCCCCCCCGACAGGTCCTACGAGCAGTACTTC.

This clonotype was recorded many times. This chain uses TRBV20-1 with TRBJ2-7; 9 bases agree with TRBD2. With V trimmed by 2 bases and J by 3 bases, 8 bases remained unmatched. Germline V CDR1 and CDR2: DFQATT, SNEGSKA (reference sequence). CDR3 size: 15 residues. DNA of the CDR3: TGCAGTGCTAGACGAATACTAGCGGGCCGCTACGAGCAGTACTTC. It codes for CSARRILAGRYEQYF.

This clonotype was found many times. V and J are TRBV19 and TRBJ2-2; 7 bases are shared with TRBD1. The CDR3 runs to 14 residues. J lost 0 bases, V lost 8 bases, and 3 bases had no gene match. Germline loops: CDR1 LNHDA, CDR2 SQIVND (reference sequence). CDR3 in DNA: TGTGCCAGTGGTGGACAGGCGAACACCGGGGAGCTGTTTTTT. Its translation is CASGGQANTGELFF.

This sequence joins TRBV12-3 or TRBV12-4 and TRBJ2-7, with 11 nucleotides matching TRBD2. The CDR3 loop spans 15 amino acids. V shed 5 bases and J 6 bases; nucleotides not matched to a gene: 9. This chain's CDR3 is CASSRSGRASGEQYF. CDR3 nucleotides: TGTGCCAGCAGTCGTAGCGGGAGGGCCTCCGGCGAGCAGTACTTC.

V gene TRBV28 combines with J gene TRBJ1-4; D ambiguous. Per the germline V gene, CDR1 is MDHEN and CDR2 is SYDVKM. Deletions cut 10 bases from V and 5 bases from J, with 14 bases between. The CDR3 extends over 13 amino acids. CDR3 DNA: TGTGCCACCACGGATCAATTAAATGAAAAACTGTTTTTT. Translating it yields CATTDQLNEKLFF.

V is TRBV4-1 and J is TRBJ2-5; the D gene is possibly TRBD1 (6 bases). The J call is uncertain, as TRBJ2-7 better fits the DNA end. Germline-derived CDR1 and CDR2 are MGHRA and YSYEKL. The CDR3 extends over 14 amino acids. Written as DNA, the CDR3 is TGCGCCAGCAGCCCTACAGGGTTCGGCGACGAGCAGTACTTC. Amino acid sequence: CASSPTGFGDEQYF.

This clonotype showed up just once. The rearrangement links TRBV5-1 to TRBJ2-5; 15 bases line up with TRBD2. Germline CDR1 is SGHRS and CDR2 is YFSETQ. The CDR3 consists of 17 residues. J gave up 2 bases and V 2 bases, and 4 bases lay outside the gene matches. Here the CDR3 reads CASSFEGLAGGQETQYF. In nucleotides, the CDR3 is TGCGCCAGCAGCTTTGAGGGACTAGCGGGGGGTCAAGAGACCCAGTACTTC.